Shown below are 4 T cell receptor beta chains from a single sample sequenced in a study of regulatory T cells in long-lasting Graves disease. Time point: newly diagnosed GD, antithyroid drugs for less than 3 months. Isolated PBMC RNA provided the starting material for the TCR library. CDR3-region Arm-PCR and iRepertoire HTBI primers produced the TCR beta libraries. Via MiXCR, TCRdb re-called the multiplex PCR reads, giving one row per CDR3 protein. The sample contains about 200,000 distinct CDR3 sequences, around 19% of which appear only once. These same records also appear under a second study, on T cells in Graves' hyperthyroidism and ophthalmopathy.

Material: peripheral blood mononuclear cells (PBMCs), obtained at new diagnosis, from a patient treated with antithyroid drugs. The receptors derive from a woman in her 30s with Graves disease.

The chain uses TRBV12-3 or TRBV12-4 and TRBJ2-5, with 14 bases aligning to TRBD2. The CDR3 consists of 19 residues. Trimming cost V 5 bases and J 5 bases; bases outside gene matches: 16. CDR3 region: CASSLRTSGRTIKWETQYF. The CDR3, as DNA: TGTGCCAGCAGTCTTAGGACTAGCGGGAGGACGATTAAATGGGAGACCCAGTACTTC.

Ten or more counts support this clonotype. The chain joins TRBV5-1 to TRBJ2-5; a weak D match, TRBD1 (5 bases). The CDR3 spans 14 residues. Germline V gives CDR1 SGHRS, CDR2 YFSETQ. V lost 1 base and J 4 bases, leaving 11 bases between the germline ends. The CDR3 loop reads CASSLKGVRETQYF. CDR3 DNA: TGCGCCAGCAGCTTGAAAGGGGTACGAGAGACCCAGTACTTC.

A remark on this clonotype: A read error is possible here, since a much larger clone lies one base away. The chain combines TRBV14 with TRBJ2-3; weak D call: TRBD1 (5 bases). Near its end, the DNA agrees better with TRBJ2-5, so the J call may be wrong. This CDR3 region has 14 residues. Per the germline V gene, CDR1 is SGHDN and CDR2 is FVKESK. CDR3 loop: CASSQAGQPATQYF. The CDR3, as DNA: TGTGCCAGCAGCCAAGCCGGACAACCGGCGACCCAGTACTTC.

This clonotype was counted ten times or more. The genes are TRBV18 and TRBJ1-2; no clear D gene. The length of the CDR3 is 14 residues. The V gene lost 4 bases and the J gene lost 1 base, with 10 bases spanning the gap. Germline values: CDR1 KGHSH, CDR2 LQKENI. The CDR3 DNA is TGTGCCAGCTCACTAGGACGGGATAACTATGGCTACACCTTC. This codes for CASSLGRDNYGYTF.